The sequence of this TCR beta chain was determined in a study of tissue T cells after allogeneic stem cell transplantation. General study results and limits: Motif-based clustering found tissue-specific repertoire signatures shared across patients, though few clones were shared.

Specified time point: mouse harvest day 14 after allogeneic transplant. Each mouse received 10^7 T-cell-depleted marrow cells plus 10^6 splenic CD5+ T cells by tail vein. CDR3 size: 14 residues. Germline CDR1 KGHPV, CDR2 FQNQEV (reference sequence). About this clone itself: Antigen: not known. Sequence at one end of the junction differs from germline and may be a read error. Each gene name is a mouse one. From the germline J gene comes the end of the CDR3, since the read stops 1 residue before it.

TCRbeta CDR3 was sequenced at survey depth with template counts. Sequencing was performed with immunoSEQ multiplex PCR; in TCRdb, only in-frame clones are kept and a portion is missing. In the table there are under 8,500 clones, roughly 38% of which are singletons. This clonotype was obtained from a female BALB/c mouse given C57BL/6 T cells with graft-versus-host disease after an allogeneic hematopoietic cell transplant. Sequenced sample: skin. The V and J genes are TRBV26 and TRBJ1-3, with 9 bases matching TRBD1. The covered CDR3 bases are TGTGCCCGCAGTCCGGGACAGGGTCGAAATACGCTCTAT. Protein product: CARSPGQGRNTLY. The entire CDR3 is CARSPGQGRNTLYF.